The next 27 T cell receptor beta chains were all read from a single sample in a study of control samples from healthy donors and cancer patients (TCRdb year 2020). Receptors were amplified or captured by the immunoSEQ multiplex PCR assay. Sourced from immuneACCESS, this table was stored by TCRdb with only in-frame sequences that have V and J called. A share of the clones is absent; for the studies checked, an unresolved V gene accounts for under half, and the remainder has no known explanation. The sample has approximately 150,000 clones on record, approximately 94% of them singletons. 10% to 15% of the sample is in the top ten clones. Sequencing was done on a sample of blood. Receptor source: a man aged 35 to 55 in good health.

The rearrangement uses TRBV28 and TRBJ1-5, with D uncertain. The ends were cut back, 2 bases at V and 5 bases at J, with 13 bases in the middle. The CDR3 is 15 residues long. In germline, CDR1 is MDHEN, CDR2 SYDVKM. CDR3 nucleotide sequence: TGTGCCAGCAGTTTAGAAGCAAGTGATGATCAGCCCCAGCATTTT. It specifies CASSLEASDDQPQHF.

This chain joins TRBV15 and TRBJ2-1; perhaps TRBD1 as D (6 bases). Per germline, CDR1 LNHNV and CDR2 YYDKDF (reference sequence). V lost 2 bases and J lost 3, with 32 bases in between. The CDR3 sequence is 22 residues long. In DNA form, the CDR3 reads TGTGCCACCAGCAGACCCGGAAGTTACAGGGAATTGAGAACTCCTTTCTACAATGAGCAGTTCTTC. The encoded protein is CATSRPGSYRELRTPFYNEQFF.

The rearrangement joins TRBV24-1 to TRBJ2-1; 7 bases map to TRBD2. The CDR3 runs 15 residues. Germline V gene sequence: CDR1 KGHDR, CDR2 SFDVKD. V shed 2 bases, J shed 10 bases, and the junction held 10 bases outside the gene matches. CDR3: CATSDWGGLGGEQFF. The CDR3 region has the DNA TGTGCCACCAGTGATTGGGGGGGACTTGGGGGAGAGCAGTTCTTC.

As DNA, the CDR3 is TGTGCCAGCAGCAAGCCAGGGACAGATACGCAGTATTTT. Translation gives CASSKPGTDTQYF. The gene calls are TRBV5-5 and TRBJ2-3; the D gene is possibly TRBD1 (5 bases). The germline V gene has CDR1 SGHKS and CDR2 YYEKEE (reference sequence). The CDR3 runs to 13 residues. V shed 4 bases and J shed 3 bases, with 9 bases lying between them.

This CDR3 reads CASSSQGAWNSPLHF. CDR3 bases: TGCGCCAGCAGCTCACAGGGGGCGTGGAATTCACCCCTCCACTTT. The chain uses TRBV5-1 and TRBJ1-6; 9 bases map to TRBD1. V shed 3 bases, J shed 7 bases, and the junction held 5 bases outside the gene matches. The CDR3 length is 15 residues. Germline V gives CDR1 SGHRS, CDR2 YFSETQ.

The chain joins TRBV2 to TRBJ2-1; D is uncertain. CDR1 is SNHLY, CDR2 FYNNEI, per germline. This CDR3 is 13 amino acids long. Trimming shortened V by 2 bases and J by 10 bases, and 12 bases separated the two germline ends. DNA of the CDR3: TGTGCCAGCAGTGAACTAAGGATCGAGGAGCAGTTCTTC. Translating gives CASSELRIEEQFF.

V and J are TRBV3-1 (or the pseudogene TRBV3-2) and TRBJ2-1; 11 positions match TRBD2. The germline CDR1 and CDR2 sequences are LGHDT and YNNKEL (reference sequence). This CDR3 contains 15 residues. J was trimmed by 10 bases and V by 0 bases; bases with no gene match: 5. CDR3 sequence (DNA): TGTGCCAGCAGCCAAGATACACTAGCGGGAGTGGAGCAGTTCTTC. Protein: CASSQDTLAGVEQFF.

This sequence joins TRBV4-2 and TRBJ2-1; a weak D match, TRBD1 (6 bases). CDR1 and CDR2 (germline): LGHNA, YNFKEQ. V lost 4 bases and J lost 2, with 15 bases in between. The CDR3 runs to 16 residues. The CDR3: CASSPKKGETYNEQFF. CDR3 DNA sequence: TGTGCCAGCAGCCCGAAGAAGGGGGAAACCTACAATGAGCAGTTCTTC.

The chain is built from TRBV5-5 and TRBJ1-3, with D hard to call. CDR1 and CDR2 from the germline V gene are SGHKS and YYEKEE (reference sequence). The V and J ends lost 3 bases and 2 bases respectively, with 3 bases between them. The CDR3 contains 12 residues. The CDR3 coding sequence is TGTGCCAGCAGCTCCACTGGAAACACCATATATTTT. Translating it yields CASSSTGNTIYF.

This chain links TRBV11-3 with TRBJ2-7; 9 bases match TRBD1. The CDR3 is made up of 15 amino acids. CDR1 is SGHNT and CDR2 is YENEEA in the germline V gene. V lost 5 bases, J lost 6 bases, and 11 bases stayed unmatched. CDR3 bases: TGTGCCAGCAGCCGCGGGACAGGGATTAGCCTCGAGCAGTACTTC. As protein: CASSRGTGISLEQYF. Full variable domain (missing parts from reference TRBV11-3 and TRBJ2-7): EAGVVQSPRYKIIEKKQPVAFWCNPISGHNTLYWYLQNLGQGPELLIRYENEEAVDDSQLPKDRFSAERLKGVDSTLKIQPAELGDSAVYLCASSRGTGISLEQYFGPGTRLTVT.

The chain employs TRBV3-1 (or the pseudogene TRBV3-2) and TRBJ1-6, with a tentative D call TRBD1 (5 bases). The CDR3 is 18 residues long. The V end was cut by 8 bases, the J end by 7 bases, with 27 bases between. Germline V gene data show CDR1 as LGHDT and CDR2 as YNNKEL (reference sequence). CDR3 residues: CASGRGIGSSVPNSPLHF. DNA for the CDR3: TGTGCCAGCGGTCGGGGGATAGGGAGTTCCGTGCCCAATTCACCCCTCCACTTT.

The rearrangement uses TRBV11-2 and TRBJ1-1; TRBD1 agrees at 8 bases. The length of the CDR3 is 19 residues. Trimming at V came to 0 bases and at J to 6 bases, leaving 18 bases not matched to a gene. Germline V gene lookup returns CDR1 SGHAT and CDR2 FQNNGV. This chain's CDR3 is CASSLDSPRQGARPAEAFF. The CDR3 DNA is TGTGCCAGCAGCTTAGATTCCCCCCGTCAGGGGGCGAGGCCCGCTGAAGCTTTCTTT.

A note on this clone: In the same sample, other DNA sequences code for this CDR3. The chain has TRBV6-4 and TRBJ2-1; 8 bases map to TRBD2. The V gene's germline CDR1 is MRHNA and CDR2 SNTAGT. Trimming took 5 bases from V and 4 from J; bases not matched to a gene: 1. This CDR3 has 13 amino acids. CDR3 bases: TGTGCCAGCAGTAGCGGGAGTTACAATGAGCAGTTCTTC. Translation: CASSSGSYNEQFF.

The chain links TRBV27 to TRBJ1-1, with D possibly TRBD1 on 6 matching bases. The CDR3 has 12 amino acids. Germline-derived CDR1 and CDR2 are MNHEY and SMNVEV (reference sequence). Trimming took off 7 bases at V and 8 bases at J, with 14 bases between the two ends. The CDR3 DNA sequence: TGTGCCAGCAATGGGGGCGAAGAAGAAGCTTTCTTT. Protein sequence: CASNGGEEEAFF.

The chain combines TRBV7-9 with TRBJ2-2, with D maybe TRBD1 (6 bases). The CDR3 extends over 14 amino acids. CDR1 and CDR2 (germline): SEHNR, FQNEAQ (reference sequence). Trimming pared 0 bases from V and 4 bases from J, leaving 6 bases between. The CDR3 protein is CASSLAGGTGELFF. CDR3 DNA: TGTGCCAGCAGCTTAGCAGGGGGCACCGGGGAGCTGTTTTTT.

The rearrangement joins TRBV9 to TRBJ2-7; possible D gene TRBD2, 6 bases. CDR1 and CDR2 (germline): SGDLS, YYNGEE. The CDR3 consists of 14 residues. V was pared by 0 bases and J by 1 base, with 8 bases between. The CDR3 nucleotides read TGTGCCAGCAGCGTAGCGGGAGCGTCCTACGAGCAGTACTTC. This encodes CASSVAGASYEQYF.

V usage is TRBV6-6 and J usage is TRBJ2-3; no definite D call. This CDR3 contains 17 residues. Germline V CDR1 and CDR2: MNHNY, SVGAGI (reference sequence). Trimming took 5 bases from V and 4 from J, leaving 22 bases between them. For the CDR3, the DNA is TGTGCCAGCAGTCTTCAGAAAGTTAACCTGGCCCCAGATACGCAGTATTTT. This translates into CASSLQKVNLAPDTQYF.

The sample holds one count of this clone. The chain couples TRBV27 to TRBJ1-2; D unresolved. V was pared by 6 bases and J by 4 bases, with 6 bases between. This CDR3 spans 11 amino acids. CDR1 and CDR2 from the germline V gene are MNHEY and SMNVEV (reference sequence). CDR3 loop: CASRDGYGYTF. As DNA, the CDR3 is TGTGCCAGCAGGGACGGCTATGGCTACACCTTC.

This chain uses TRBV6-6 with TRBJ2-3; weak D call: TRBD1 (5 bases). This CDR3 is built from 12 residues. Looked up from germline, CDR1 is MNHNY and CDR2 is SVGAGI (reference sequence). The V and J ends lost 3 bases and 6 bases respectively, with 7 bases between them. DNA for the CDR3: TGTGCCAGCAGTTATGCAGGGGATACGCAGTATTTT. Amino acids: CASSYAGDTQYF.

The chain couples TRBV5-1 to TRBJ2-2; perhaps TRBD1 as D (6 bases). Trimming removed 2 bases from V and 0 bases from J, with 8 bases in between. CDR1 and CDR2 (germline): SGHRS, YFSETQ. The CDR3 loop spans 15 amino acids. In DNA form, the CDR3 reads TGCGCCAGCAGCTTAGACAGGCCGAACACCGGGGAGCTGTTTTTT. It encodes CASSLDRPNTGELFF. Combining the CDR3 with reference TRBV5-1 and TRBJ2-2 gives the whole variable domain KAGVTQTPRYLIKTRGQQVTLSCSPISGHRSVSWYQQTPGQGLQFLFEYFSETQRNKGNFPGRFSGRQFSNSRSEMNVSTLELGDSALYLCASSLDRPNTGELFFGEGSRLTVL.

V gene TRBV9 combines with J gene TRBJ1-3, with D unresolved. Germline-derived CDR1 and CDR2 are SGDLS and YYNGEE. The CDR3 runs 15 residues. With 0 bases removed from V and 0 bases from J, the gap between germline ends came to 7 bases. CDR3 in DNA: TGTGCCAGCAGCGTAGTACCCGGCTCTGGAAACACCATATATTTT. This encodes CASSVVPGSGNTIYF.

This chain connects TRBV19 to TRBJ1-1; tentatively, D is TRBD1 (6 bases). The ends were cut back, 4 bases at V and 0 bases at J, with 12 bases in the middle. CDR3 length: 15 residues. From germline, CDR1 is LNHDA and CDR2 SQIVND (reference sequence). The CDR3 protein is CASSTAGALNTEAFF. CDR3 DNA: TGTGCCAGTAGTACTGCGGGGGCCCTGAACACTGAAGCTTTCTTT.

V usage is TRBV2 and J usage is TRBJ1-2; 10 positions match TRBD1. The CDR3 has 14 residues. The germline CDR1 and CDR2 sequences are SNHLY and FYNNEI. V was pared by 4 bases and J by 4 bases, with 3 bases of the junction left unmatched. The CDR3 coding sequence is TGTGCCAGCAGTGTGGGACAGGGGTCCTATGGCTACACCTTC. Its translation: CASSVGQGSYGYTF.

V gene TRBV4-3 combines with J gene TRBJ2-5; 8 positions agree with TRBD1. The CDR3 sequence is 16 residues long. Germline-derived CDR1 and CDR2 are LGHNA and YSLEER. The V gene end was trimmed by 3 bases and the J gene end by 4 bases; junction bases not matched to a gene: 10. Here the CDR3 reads CASSQGFAGGGETQYF. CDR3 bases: TGCGCCAGCAGCCAGGGATTCGCAGGGGGCGGAGAGACCCAGTACTTC.

The CDR3 sequence is CASSGRQGAETQYF. Here the CDR3 DNA reads TGTGCCAGCAGCGGCAGACAGGGAGCGGAGACCCAGTACTTC. V gene TRBV7-8 combines with J gene TRBJ2-5; 7 nucleotides agree with TRBD1. V was clipped by 5 bases and J by 5 bases; unmatched bases: 8. CDR3 size: 14 residues. From germline, CDR1 is SGHVS and CDR2 FQNEAQ.

The CDR3 loop reads CASSPVGQRGGTEAFF. In DNA form, the CDR3 reads TGTGCCAGCTCACCAGTGGGTCAACGAGGGGGAACTGAAGCTTTCTTT. The J gene is TRBJ1-1, the V gene TRBV18, with a weak D call TRBD1 (6 bases). The CDR3 runs to 16 residues. From germline, CDR1 is KGHSH and CDR2 LQKENI. V was cut by 2 bases and J by 5 bases, with 18 bases left in between. Filled out from reference TRBV18 and TRBJ1-1, the complete variable domain reads NAGVMQNPRHLVRRRGQEARLRCSPMKGHSHVYWYRQLPEEGLKFMVYLQKENIIDESGMPKERFSAEFPKEGPSILRIQQVVRGDSAAYFCASSPVGQRGGTEAFFGQGTRLTVV.

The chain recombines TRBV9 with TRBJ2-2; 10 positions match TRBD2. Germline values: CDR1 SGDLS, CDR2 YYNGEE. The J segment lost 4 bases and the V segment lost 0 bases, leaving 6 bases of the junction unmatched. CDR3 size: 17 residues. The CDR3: CASSVGASGSSTGELFF. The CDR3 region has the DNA TGTGCCAGCAGCGTAGGGGCTAGCGGGAGTAGCACCGGGGAGCTGTTTTTT.